The 8 T cell receptor beta chains below were found in one sample sequenced in a study of beta chain features in type 1 diabetes. The investigators reverse transcribed all of the isolated RNA, so they sequenced expressed TCRB transcripts. Some clones are missing from TCRdb's copy, which holds only in-frame ones; the method was immunoSEQ multiplex PCR. The repertoire holds about 290,000 clones, with approximately 8% as singletons. Sequenced: central memory CD4+ T cells from blood. Receptors were obtained from a woman aged 18-29 years in good health.

The chain recombines TRBV5-1 with TRBJ2-3, with 8 bases identical to TRBD2. The V gene end was trimmed by 7 bases and the J gene end by 0 bases; junction bases not matched to a gene: 7. This CDR3 region has 15 residues. Germline V CDR1 and CDR2: SGHRS, YFSETQ. The DNA of the CDR3 is TGCGCCAGCCGCACTAGCGGCACTAGCACAGATACGCAGTATTTT. As protein: CASRTSGTSTDTQYF.

V usage is TRBV7-2 and J usage is TRBJ2-7, with a weak D call TRBD2 (6 bases). Trimming took 3 bases from V and 7 from J, leaving 13 bases between them. From germline, CDR1 is SGHTA and CDR2 FQGNSA. The CDR3 has 13 residues. The CDR3 DNA is TGTGCCAGCAGCTTTCACCTGGCGGGGGAGCAGTACGTC. This gives the protein CASSFHLAGEQYV.

The chain uses TRBV9 and TRBJ2-1; 12 bases are a match to TRBD2. Germline V lookup: CDR1 SGDLS, CDR2 YYNGEE. The CDR3 is made up of 16 amino acids. V lost 4 bases to trimming and J lost 4 bases; unmatched junction nucleotides: 6. The CDR3 sequence: CASSSWTSGTYNEQFF. The CDR3 DNA reads as TGTGCCAGCAGCTCATGGACTAGCGGGACTTACAATGAGCAGTTCTTC.

The chain carries TRBV13 and TRBJ1-1; no clear D gene. This CDR3 spans 12 amino acids. Deletions cut 6 bases from V and 0 bases from J, with 5 bases between. Germline CDR1 and CDR2: PRHDT and FYEKMQ (reference sequence). CDR3 sequence: CASSNVNTEAFF. The DNA for the CDR3 is TGTGCCAGCAGTAACGTGAACACTGAAGCTTTCTTT.

V is TRBV28 and J is TRBJ1-1; unclear D gene. The CDR3 extends over 13 amino acids. V was shortened by 8 bases and J by 2 bases, with 12 bases between the two germline ends. The germline CDR1 and CDR2 sequences are MDHEN and SYDVKM. The CDR3 coding sequence is TGTGCCAGCGGGGTAAGGCTAAACACTGAAGCTTTCTTT. Its protein product is CASGVRLNTEAFF. Variable domain in full (rest from reference TRBV28 and TRBJ1-1): DVKVTQSSRYLVKRTGEKVFLECVQDMDHENMFWYRQDPGLGLRLIYFSYDVKMKEKGDIPEGYSVSREKKERFSLILESASTNQTSMYLCASGVRLNTEAFFGQGTRLTVV.

The table lists this clone with many counts. The chain recombines TRBV7-8 with TRBJ1-1, with a possible D match to TRBD1 (5 bases). The germline V gene has CDR1 SGHVS and CDR2 FQNEAQ. Trimming stripped 0 bases from V and 4 bases from J, with 12 bases between. This CDR3 region has 15 residues. The DNA for the CDR3 is TGTGCCAGCAGCTTAGCGGCAGGGCTTGGCACTGAAGCTTTCTTT. Its translation is CASSLAAGLGTEAFF.

The CDR3: CASRPDRGAGYTF. The CDR3 region has the DNA TGTGCCAGCAGACCGGACAGGGGGGCTGGCTACACCTTC. V and J are TRBV27 and TRBJ1-2; 10 bases agree with TRBD1. CDR1 is MNHEY, CDR2 SMNVEV, per germline (reference sequence). With V trimmed by 6 bases and J by 7 bases, 5 bases remained unmatched. CDR3 length equals 13 residues.

V usage is TRBV7-6 and J usage is TRBJ2-1, with 8 bases identical to TRBD1. The CDR3 sequence is 15 residues long. Per germline, CDR1 SGHVS and CDR2 FNYEAQ. Germline trimming cut 2 bases from V and 1 base from J; bases unmatched to any gene: 1. This CDR3 reads CASSLRQGSYNEQFF. The DNA for the CDR3 is TGTGCCAGCAGCTTACGACAGGGGTCCTACAATGAGCAGTTCTTC.